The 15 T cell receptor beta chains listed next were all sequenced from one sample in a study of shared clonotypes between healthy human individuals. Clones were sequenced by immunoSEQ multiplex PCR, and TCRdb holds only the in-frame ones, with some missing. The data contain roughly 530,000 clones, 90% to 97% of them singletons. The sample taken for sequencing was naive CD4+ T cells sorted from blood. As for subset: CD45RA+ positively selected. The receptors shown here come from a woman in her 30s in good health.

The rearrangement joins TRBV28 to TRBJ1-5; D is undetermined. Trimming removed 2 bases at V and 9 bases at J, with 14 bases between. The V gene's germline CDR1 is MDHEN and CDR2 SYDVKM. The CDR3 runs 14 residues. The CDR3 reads CASSLVQSHGPQHF. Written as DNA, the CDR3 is TGTGCCAGCAGTTTAGTACAGTCACACGGGCCCCAGCATTTT.

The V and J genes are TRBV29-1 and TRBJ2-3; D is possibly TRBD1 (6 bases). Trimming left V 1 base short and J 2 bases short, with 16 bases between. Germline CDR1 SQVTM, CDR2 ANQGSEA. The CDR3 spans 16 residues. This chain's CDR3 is CSVEGPGTTTTDTQYF. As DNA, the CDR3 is TGCAGCGTTGAAGGCCCCGGGACAACGACCACAGATACGCAGTATTTT.

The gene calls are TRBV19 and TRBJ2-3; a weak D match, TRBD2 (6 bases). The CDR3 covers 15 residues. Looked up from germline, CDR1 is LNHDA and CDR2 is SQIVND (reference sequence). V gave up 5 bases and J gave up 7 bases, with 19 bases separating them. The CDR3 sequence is CASSSHSEGLNTQYF. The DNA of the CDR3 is TGTGCCAGTAGTTCCCATTCGGAGGGGCTGAATACGCAGTATTTT. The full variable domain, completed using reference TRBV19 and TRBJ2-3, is DGGITQSPKYLFRKEGQNVTLSCEQNLNHDAMYWYRQDPGQGLRLIYYSQIVNDFQKGDIAEGYSVSREKKESFPLTVTSAQKNPTAFYLCASSSHSEGLNTQYFGPGTRLTVL.

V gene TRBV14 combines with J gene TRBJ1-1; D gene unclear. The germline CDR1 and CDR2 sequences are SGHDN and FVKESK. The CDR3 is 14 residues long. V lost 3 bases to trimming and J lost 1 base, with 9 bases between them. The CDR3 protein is CASSQRTGNTEAFF. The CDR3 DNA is TGTGCCAGCAGCCAGCGTACGGGGAACACTGAAGCTTTCTTT.

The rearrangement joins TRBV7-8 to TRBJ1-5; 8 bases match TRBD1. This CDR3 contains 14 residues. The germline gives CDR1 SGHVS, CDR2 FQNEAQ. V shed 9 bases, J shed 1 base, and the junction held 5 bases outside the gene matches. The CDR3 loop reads CASGRTGSNQPQHF. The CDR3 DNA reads TGTGCCAGTGGCCGGACAGGGAGCAATCAGCCCCAGCATTTT.

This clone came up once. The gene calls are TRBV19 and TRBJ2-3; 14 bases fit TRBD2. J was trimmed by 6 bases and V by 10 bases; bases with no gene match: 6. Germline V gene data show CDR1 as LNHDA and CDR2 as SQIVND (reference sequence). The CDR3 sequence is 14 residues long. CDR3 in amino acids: CATKGLAGVDTQYF. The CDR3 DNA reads TGTGCCACCAAGGGACTAGCGGGAGTTGATACGCAGTATTTT.

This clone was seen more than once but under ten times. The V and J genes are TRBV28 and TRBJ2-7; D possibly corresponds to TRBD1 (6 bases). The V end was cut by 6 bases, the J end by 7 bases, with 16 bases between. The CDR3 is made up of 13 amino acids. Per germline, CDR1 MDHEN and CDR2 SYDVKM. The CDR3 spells CASRAQGLREQYF. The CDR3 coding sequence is TGTGCCAGCAGAGCTCAGGGGCTGCGGGAGCAGTACTTC.

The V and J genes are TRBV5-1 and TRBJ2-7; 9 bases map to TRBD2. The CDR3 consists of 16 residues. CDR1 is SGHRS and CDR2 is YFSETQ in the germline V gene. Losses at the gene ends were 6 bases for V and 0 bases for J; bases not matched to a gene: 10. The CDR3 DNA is TGCGCCAGCACCCGGGGGGGTAGCGGGAGCTCCTACGAGCAGTACTTC. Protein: CASTRGGSGSSYEQYF.

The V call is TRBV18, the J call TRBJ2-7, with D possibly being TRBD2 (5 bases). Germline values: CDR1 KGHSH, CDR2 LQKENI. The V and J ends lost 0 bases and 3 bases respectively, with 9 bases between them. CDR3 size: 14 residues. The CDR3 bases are TGTGCCAGCTCACCACCGGAGGATGGCTACGAGCAGTACTTC. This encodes CASSPPEDGYEQYF.

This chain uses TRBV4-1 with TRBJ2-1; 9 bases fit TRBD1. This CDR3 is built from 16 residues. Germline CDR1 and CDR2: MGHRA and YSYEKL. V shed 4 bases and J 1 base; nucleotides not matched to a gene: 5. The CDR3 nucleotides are TGCGCCAGCAGCCTTCCGGGACAGGGTTCCTACAATGAGCAGTTCTTC. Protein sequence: CASSLPGQGSYNEQFF.

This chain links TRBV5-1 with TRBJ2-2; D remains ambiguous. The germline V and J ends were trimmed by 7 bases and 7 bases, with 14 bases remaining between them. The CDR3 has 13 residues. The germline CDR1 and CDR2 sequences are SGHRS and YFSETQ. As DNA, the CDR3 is TGCGCCAGCGCCTATCTGGACGGCGGGGAGCTGTTTTTT. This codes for CASAYLDGGELFF.

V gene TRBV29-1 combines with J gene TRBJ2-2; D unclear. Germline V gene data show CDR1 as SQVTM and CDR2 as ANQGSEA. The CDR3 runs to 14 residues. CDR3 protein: CSTSARANTGELFF. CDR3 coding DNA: TGCTCCACCTCGGCAAGGGCGAACACCGGGGAGCTGTTTTTT.

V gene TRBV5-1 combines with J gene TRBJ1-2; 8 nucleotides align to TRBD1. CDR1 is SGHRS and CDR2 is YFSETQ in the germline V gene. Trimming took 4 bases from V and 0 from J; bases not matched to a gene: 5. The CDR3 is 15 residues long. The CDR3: CASSTSGGTNYGYTF. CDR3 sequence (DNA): TGCGCCAGCAGCACCTCAGGGGGCACTAACTATGGCTACACCTTC. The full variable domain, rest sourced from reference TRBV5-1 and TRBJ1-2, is KAGVTQTPRYLIKTRGQQVTLSCSPISGHRSVSWYQQTPGQGLQFLFEYFSETQRNKGNFPGRFSGRQFSNSRSEMNVSTLELGDSALYLCASSTSGGTNYGYTFGSGTRLTVV.

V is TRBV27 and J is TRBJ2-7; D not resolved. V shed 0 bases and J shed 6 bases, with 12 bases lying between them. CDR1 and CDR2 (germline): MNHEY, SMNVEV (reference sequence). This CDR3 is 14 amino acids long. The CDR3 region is CASSLSSFELEQYF. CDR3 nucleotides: TGTGCCAGCAGTTTATCTTCTTTCGAGCTCGAGCAGTACTTC.

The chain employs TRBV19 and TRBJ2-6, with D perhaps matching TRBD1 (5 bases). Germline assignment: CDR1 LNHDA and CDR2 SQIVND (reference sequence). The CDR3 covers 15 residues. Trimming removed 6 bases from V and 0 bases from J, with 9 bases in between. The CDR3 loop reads CASSAGNSGANVLTF. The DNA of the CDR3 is TGTGCCAGTAGCGCAGGGAACTCTGGGGCCAACGTCCTGACTTTC.